The clone carrying this TCR beta chain was found a few times. Its antigen is currently unknown. This sample stems from a study of cytomegalovirus exposure and HLA in healthy donors. Study results and caveats: Later genetic work tied a missense DCLRE1C variant to beta-chain V and J trimming. Among donors in an Asian-associated ancestry cluster, a later analysis reportedly found fewer N-insertions than the roughly 680-donor mean. Association with HLA alleles at 0.05 false discovery rate was found for around 17,000 TCR beta sequences in a later analysis.

Germline V CDR1 and CDR2: LGHNA, YSLEER. Deletions cut 0 bases from V and 4 bases from J, with 12 bases between. The CDR3 loop spans 15 amino acids. Although they were nominally healthy when sampled, donors likely had unrecorded immune exposures. PCR used 60 Vbeta primers and 13 Jbeta primers. Assay used: immunoSEQ multiplex PCR; TCRdb lists only in-frame clones, some missing. This table holds about 110,000 clones, more than 75% found once. V and J are TRBV4-3 and TRBJ1-2; D unclear. Sequenced sample: PBMCs. This clonotype originated in a woman in her forties or fifties in good health and CMV-seropositive. In DNA form, the CDR3 reads TGCGCCAGCAGCCAAGAGTCGGTCTCTATCTATGGCTACACCTTC. As protein: CASSQESVSIYGYTF.